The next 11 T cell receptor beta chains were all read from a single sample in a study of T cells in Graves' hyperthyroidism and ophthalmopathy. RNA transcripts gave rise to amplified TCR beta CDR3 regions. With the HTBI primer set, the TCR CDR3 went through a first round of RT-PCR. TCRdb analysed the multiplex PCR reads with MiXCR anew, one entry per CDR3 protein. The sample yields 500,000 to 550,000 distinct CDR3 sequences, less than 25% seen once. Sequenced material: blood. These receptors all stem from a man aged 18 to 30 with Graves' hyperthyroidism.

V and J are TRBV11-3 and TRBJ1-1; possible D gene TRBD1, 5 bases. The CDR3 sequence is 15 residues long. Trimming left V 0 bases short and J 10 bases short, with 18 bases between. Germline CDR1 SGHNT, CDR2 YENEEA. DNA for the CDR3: TGTGCCAGCAGCTTAGAAACGGACACGCCTCGGGGAGCTTTCTTT. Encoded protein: CASSLETDTPRGAFF.

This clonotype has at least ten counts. This CDR3 is CASSSQSFTNYGYTF. The CDR3 bases are TGTGCCAGCAGCTCCCAGAGTTTTACTAACTATGGCTACACCTTC. The chain couples TRBV7-8 to TRBJ1-2; D is unclear. Trimming cost V 4 bases and J 0 bases, with 12 bases left between them. The CDR3 has 15 amino acids. The germline CDR1 and CDR2 sequences are SGHVS and FQNEAQ.

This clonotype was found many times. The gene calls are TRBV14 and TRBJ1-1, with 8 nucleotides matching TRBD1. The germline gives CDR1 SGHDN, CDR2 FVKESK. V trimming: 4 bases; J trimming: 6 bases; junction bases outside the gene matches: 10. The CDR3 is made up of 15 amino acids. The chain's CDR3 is CASSLRLRGQPEAFF. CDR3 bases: TGTGCCAGCAGCCTGCGTCTCAGGGGGCAGCCTGAAGCTTTCTTT.

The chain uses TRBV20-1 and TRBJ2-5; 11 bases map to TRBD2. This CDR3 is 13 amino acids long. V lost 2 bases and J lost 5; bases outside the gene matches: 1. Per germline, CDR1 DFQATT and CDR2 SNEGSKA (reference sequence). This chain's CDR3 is CSARTSGSETQYF. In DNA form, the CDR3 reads TGCAGTGCTAGAACTAGCGGGAGTGAGACCCAGTACTTC.

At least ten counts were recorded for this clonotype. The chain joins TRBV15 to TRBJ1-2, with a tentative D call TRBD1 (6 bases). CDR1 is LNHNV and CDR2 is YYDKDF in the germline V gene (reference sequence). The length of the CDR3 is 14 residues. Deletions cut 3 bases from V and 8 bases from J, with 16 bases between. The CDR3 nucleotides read TGTGCCACCAGCAGCATAGACAGGTTGGGCGGCTACACCTTC. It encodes CATSSIDRLGGYTF.

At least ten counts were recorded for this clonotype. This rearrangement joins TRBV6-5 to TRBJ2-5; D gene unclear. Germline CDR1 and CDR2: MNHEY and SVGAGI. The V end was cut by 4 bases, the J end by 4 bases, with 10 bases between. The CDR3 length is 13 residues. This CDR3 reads CASSFREGETQYF. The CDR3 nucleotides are TGTGCCAGCAGTTTTAGAGAAGGAGAGACCCAGTACTTC.

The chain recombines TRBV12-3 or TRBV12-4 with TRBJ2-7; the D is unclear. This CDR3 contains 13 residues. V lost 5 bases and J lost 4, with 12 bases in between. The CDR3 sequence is CASSDDRQYEQYF. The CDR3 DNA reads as TGTGCCAGCAGTGATGACCGCCAGTACGAGCAGTACTTC.

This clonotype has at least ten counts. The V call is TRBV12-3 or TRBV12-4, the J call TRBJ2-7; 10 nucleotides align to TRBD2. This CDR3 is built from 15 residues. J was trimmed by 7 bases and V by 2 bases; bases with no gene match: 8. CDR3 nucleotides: TGTGCCAGCAGTTTAACTAGCGGGGACCTTCGAGAGCAGTACTTC. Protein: CASSLTSGDLREQYF.

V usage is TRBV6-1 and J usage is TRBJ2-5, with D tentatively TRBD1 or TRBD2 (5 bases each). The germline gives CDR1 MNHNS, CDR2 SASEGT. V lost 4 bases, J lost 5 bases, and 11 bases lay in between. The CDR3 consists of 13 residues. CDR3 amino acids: CASSAGTSETQYF. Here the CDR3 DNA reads TGTGCCAGCAGTGCCGGGACGTCCGAGACCCAGTACTTC.

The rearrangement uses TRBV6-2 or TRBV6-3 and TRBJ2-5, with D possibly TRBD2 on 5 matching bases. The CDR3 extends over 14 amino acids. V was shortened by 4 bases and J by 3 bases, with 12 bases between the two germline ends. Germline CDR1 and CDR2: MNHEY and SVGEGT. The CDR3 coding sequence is TGTGCCAGCAGTTGGACCGACTACAAAGAGACCCAGTACTTC. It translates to CASSWTDYKETQYF.

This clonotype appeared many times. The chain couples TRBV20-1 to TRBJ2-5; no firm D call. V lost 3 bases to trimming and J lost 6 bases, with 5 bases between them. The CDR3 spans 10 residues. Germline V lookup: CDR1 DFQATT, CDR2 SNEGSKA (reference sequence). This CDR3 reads CSASVQTQYF. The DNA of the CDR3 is TGCAGTGCTAGTGTGCAGACCCAGTACTTC.